This T cell receptor (beta chain) was documented in a study of blood T cell repertoires in COVID-19. In the original analysis: From reference gene primer amplification, estimates of nucleated cell counts were derived. Here immunoSEQ multiplex PCR was the method, and the copy in TCRdb shows in-frame clones only, minus some. D and trimming were read from the DNA, whereas the V and J calls and clone size are those reported in that table. Found here are 200,000 to 250,000 clones, about four fifths of them singletons; the top ten hold less than 11%. This CDR3 has 15 amino acids. J was trimmed by 2 bases and V by 2 bases; bases with no gene match: 3. Germline V gives CDR1 WNHNN, CDR2 SYGVQD (reference sequence).

The source material was peripheral blood. This TCR was recovered from a woman older than 75 with acute or convalescent COVID-19. The rearrangement uses TRBV10-1 and TRBJ2-3, with TRBD1 identical over 8 bases. The CDR3 DNA reads as TGCGCCAGCAGTGAGGACAGGGGATACACAGATACGCAGTATTTT. Amino acids: CASSEDRGYTDTQYF.